This TCR beta chain was captured in a study of T cell responses to AZD1222 COVID-19 vaccine. Study-wide findings and caveats: Only five to seven AZD1222 recipients were seropositive at baseline. Repertoire samples came only from after the peak T cell response. Targeting of unmutated variant regions was reportedly seen in nearly half of spike-specific TCRs.

Second-dose groups at about 4 or about 12 weeks were pooled. A remark on this clone: Its antigen remains unknown.

The germline V gene has CDR1 SGHDT and CDR2 YYEEEE. The CDR3 is made up of 14 amino acids. V was cut by 0 bases and J by 2 bases, with 9 bases left in between. The table came from immunoSEQ multiplex PCR; TCRdb's copy has only in-frame clones and leaves some out. This sample has over 85,000 clones; around 84% occur once, and the top ten carry approximately 15%. The material sequenced was peripheral blood, taken 28 days after the second AZD1222 dose. This clonotype was sampled from an adult who received the AZD1222 COVID-19 vaccine. The rearrangement joins TRBV5-6 to TRBJ2-7; possibly TRBD1 or TRBD2 for D (5 bases each). The DNA for the CDR3 is TGTGCCAGCAGCTTGGTGGGACCCACCTACGAGCAGTACTTC. Translation: CASSLVGPTYEQYF.